Each of the 14 T cell receptor beta chains below was sequenced from the same sample in a study of T cells after yellow fever vaccination. TCRdb independently ran MiXCR on the 5' RACE reads; one entry per CDR3 protein. The sample lists about 340,000 distinct CDR3 sequences, roughly an eighth occurring once. This sample comprised CD4+ T cells sorted from PBMCs, obtained 15 days after the yellow fever booster vaccination. These receptors originate from a man younger than 30 who received the YFV17D yellow fever vaccine.

The chain links TRBV9 to TRBJ2-7; D is perhaps TRBD1 (5 bases). CDR1 is SGDLS, CDR2 YYNGEE, per germline. This CDR3 spans 13 amino acids. The germline V and J ends were trimmed by 7 bases and 3 bases, with 14 bases remaining between them. CDR3 bases: TGTGCCAGCCAGGCAGGGAAGAGCTACGAGCAGTACGTC. Protein product: CASQAGKSYEQYV.

V is TRBV7-2 and J is TRBJ2-3, with 7 bases fitting TRBD2. Unmatched junction bases numbered 8, after V lost 3 bases and J lost 2 bases. Germline assignment: CDR1 SGHTA and CDR2 FQGNSA. CDR3 length equals 16 residues. CDR3 loop: CASSFSAGRNTDTQYF. The CDR3 bases are TGTGCCAGCAGCTTTTCAGCGGGGAGAAACACAGATACGCAGTATTTT.

The rearrangement uses TRBV5-1 and TRBJ1-1; D remains ambiguous. CDR3 size: 14 residues. V lost 3 bases, J lost 1 base, and 10 bases lay in between. Germline CDR1 and CDR2: SGHRS and YFSETQ. In DNA, the CDR3 is TGCGCCAGCAGCTCGACTCGGAGGAACACTGAAGCTTTCTTT. It translates to CASSSTRRNTEAFF.

The CDR3 DNA is TGCGCCAGCAGCTGGACTAGCGGGGGGGAGGAAGATACGCAGTATTTT. Translating gives CASSWTSGGEEDTQYF. The V gene is TRBV5-1, the J gene TRBJ2-3, with TRBD2 identical over 15 bases. Trimming cost V 3 bases and J 5 bases; bases outside gene matches: 4. The germline CDR1 and CDR2 sequences are SGHRS and YFSETQ. This CDR3 has 16 residues.

This clonotype was counted many times. V gene TRBV7-2 combines with J gene TRBJ2-1, with D perhaps matching TRBD2 (6 bases). The CDR3 sequence is 13 residues long. V was pared by 10 bases and J by 3 bases, with 13 bases between. The V gene's germline CDR1 is SGHTA and CDR2 FQGNSA. Here the CDR3 reads CATAQDYYNEQFF. In DNA, the CDR3 is TGTGCCACCGCCCAGGACTACTACAATGAGCAGTTCTTC.

This chain links TRBV29-1 with TRBJ1-1; tentatively, D is TRBD1 (5 bases). Germline CDR1 and CDR2: SQVTM and ANQGSEA. Trimming left V 6 bases short and J 0 bases short, with 11 bases between. This CDR3 contains 13 residues. CDR3 DNA sequence: TGCAGCGTGCAGGGTTGGATGAACACTGAAGCTTTCTTT. It yields the protein CSVQGWMNTEAFF.

The chain joins TRBV5-1 to TRBJ1-2, with D possibly matching TRBD1 (6 bases). The CDR3 runs to 13 residues. Trimming cost V 0 bases and J 8 bases, with 11 bases left between them. Germline V gene sequence: CDR1 SGHRS, CDR2 YFSETQ. CDR3: CASSLGQGKGYTF. CDR3 nucleotides: TGCGCCAGCAGCTTGGGGCAGGGGAAAGGCTACACCTTC.

The chain combines TRBV4-3 with TRBJ1-5; D might be TRBD1 (5 bases). Germline V lookup: CDR1 LGHNA, CDR2 YSLEER. V was shortened by 0 bases and J by 2 bases, with 11 bases between the two germline ends. CDR3 length: 16 residues. The CDR3 loop reads CASSQDDARGNQPQHF. For the CDR3, the DNA is TGCGCCAGCAGCCAAGATGACGCCAGGGGCAATCAGCCCCAGCATTTT.

This clonotype has just a few counts. This chain joins TRBV20-1 and TRBJ2-5; D ambiguous. Trimming cost V 3 bases and J 3 bases, with 14 bases left between them. The CDR3 consists of 14 residues. Germline loops: CDR1 DFQATT, CDR2 SNEGSKA (reference sequence). The CDR3 spells CSASNPPAKETQYF. The DNA for the CDR3 is TGCAGTGCTAGTAACCCGCCGGCGAAAGAGACCCAGTACTTC.

The rearrangement uses TRBV2 and TRBJ2-2; D unclear. The CDR3 is 14 amino acids. Germline V gives CDR1 SNHLY, CDR2 FYNNEI. The ends were cut back, 5 bases at V and 0 bases at J, with 7 bases in the middle. CDR3 nucleotides: TGTGCCAGCAGTTTCTACACGAACACCGGGGAGCTGTTTTTT. It encodes CASSFYTNTGELFF.

The V call is TRBV5-4, the J call TRBJ1-1; D is ambiguous. This CDR3 is 15 amino acids long. Germline V gene sequence: CDR1 SGHNT, CDR2 YYREEE (reference sequence). Between the trimmed V and J ends, which lost 3 bases and 0 bases, there was a span of 12 bases. The CDR3 DNA reads TGTGCCAGCAGCTCACAACGGGATCTGAACACTGAAGCTTTCTTT. Protein: CASSSQRDLNTEAFF.

This clonotype was seen ten or more times. The rearrangement joins TRBV3-1 to TRBJ2-1; 9 nucleotides align to TRBD2. Germline assignment: CDR1 LGHDT and CDR2 YNNKEL (reference sequence). V shed 3 bases, J shed 0 bases, and the junction held 3 bases outside the gene matches. There are 16 residues in the CDR3. The CDR3 here is CASSHRGGASYNEQFF. CDR3 coding DNA: TGTGCCAGCAGCCACCGCGGGGGGGCCTCCTACAATGAGCAGTTCTTC.

The chain couples TRBV5-1 to TRBJ1-4; D gene uncertain. Germline V gene data show CDR1 as SGHRS and CDR2 as YFSETQ. The CDR3 covers 14 residues. V lost 0 bases and J 7 bases, leaving 10 bases between the germline ends. Here the CDR3 DNA reads TGCGCCAGCAGCTTGGTTGGAAACCTTGAAAAACTGTTTTTT. Its translation: CASSLVGNLEKLFF.

This clonotype has more than one count but fewer than ten. The V gene is TRBV7-9, the J gene TRBJ2-1; D possibly matches TRBD1 or TRBD2 (6 bases each). The CDR3 has 14 amino acids. Trimming removed 0 bases at V and 7 bases at J, with 10 bases between. CDR1 SEHNR and CDR2 FQNEAQ come from the germline V gene (reference sequence). The CDR3 DNA reads TGTGCCAGCAGCTTAGCAAAAGGGGGGAATGAGCAGTTCTTC. It encodes CASSLAKGGNEQFF.